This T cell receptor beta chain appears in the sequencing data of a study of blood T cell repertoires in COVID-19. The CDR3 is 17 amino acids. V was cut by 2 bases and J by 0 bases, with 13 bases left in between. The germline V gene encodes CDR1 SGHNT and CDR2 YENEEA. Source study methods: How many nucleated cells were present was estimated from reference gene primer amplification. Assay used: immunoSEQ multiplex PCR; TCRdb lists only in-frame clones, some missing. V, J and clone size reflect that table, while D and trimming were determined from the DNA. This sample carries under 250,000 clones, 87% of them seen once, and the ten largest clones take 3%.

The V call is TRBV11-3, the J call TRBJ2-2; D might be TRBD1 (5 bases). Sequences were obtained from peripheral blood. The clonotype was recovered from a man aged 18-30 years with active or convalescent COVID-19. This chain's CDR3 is CASSLRGSISNTGELFF. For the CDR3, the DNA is TGTGCCAGCAGCTTAAGGGGCAGCATCTCGAACACCGGGGAGCTGTTTTTT. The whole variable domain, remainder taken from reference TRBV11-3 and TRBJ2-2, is EAGVVQSPRYKIIEKKQPVAFWCNPISGHNTLYWYLQNLGQGPELLIRYENEEAVDDSQLPKDRFSAERLKGVDSTLKIQPAELGDSAVYLCASSLRGSISNTGELFFGEGSRLTVL.